A single sample gave rise to the 29 T cell receptor beta chains below, sequenced in a study of T cells after yellow fever vaccination. Using its own MiXCR run on the 5' RACE reads, TCRdb lists one record per CDR3 protein. The repertoire has roughly 190,000 distinct CDR3 sequences, more than 9.5% of them found once; the top ten carry just over 35%. The sample in question was CD8+ T cells sorted from PBMCs, obtained 15 days after the yellow fever booster vaccination. Receptors were obtained from a man aged 18 to 35 who received the YFV17D yellow fever vaccine.

This clonotype was detected a few times. This sequence joins TRBV20-1 and TRBJ2-1; TRBD2 might be the D (6 bases). The V end was cut by 2 bases, the J end by 6 bases, with 11 bases between. CDR3 length: 13 residues. Germline lookup yields CDR1 DFQATT and CDR2 SNEGSKA (reference sequence). CDR3 sequence (DNA): TGCAGTGCTAGACTGGAGACTAGCAATGAGCAGTTCTTC. Amino acids: CSARLETSNEQFF.

This sequence joins TRBV29-1 and TRBJ1-1; D unresolved. The CDR3 covers 14 residues. The germline V gene encodes CDR1 SQVTM and CDR2 ANQGSEA. Trimming pared 0 bases from V and 4 bases from J, leaving 12 bases between. Here the CDR3 reads CSVEDRDPATEAFF. CDR3 nucleotides: TGCAGCGTTGAAGATCGGGATCCGGCCACTGAAGCTTTCTTT.

The chain uses TRBV6-4 and TRBJ1-1; D is ambiguous. The CDR3 runs to 16 residues. The germline gives CDR1 MRHNA, CDR2 SNTAGT. V was cut by 1 base and J by 1 base, with 13 bases left in between. DNA for the CDR3: TGTGCCAGCAGTGACTTCTTTCACGAAAGGAACACTGAAGCTTTCTTT. Encoded protein: CASSDFFHERNTEAFF.

This clonotype was counted between two and nine times. V and J are TRBV6-5 and TRBJ1-2, with D possibly matching TRBD1 (6 bases). V was cut by 6 bases and J by 4 bases, with 18 bases left in between. Germline lookup yields CDR1 MNHEY and CDR2 SVGAGI. The CDR3 is made up of 15 amino acids. The CDR3 sequence: CASSILSDRSYGYTF. CDR3 sequence (DNA): TGTGCCAGCAGCATCCTCAGCGACAGGAGCTATGGCTACACCTTC.

This clonotype was recorded a few times. The rearrangement links TRBV25-1 to TRBJ2-2; 7 bases map to TRBD1. In germline, CDR1 is MGHDK, CDR2 SYGVNS. J gave up 5 bases and V 3 bases, and 15 bases lay outside the gene matches. This CDR3 has 18 amino acids. The CDR3 nucleotides read TGTGCCAGCAGTGATTTCAACAGGGGCACCCCGGGGACCGGGGAGCTGTTTTTT. This sequence encodes CASSDFNRGTPGTGELFF.

This clonotype was seen more than once but under ten times. This chain uses TRBV6-5 with TRBJ1-2; TRBD1 agrees at 10 bases. Germline V gene data show CDR1 as MNHEY and CDR2 as SVGAGI. The J segment lost 8 bases and the V segment lost 2 bases, leaving 2 bases of the junction unmatched. This CDR3 comprises 13 residues. Here the CDR3 reads CASSYGTGVGYTF. As DNA, the CDR3 is TGTGCCAGCAGTTACGGGACAGGGGTCGGCTACACCTTC.

This clonotype was seen a few times. The V call is TRBV6-1, the J call TRBJ1-6, with 9 bases fitting TRBD1. CDR3 length: 15 residues. Germline V CDR1 and CDR2: MNHNS, SASEGT. Trimming took 3 bases from V and 7 from J; bases not matched to a gene: 4. CDR3 coding DNA: TGTGCCAGCAGTGAGTGGACAGGGGTGAATTCACCCCTCCACTTT. Its translation is CASSEWTGVNSPLHF.

This clonotype showed up many times. The genes are TRBV6-2 or TRBV6-3 and TRBJ2-6; the D call may be TRBD1 or TRBD2 (5 bases each). Trimming took 2 bases from V and 3 from J, leaving 5 bases between them. The CDR3 extends over 14 amino acids. Germline CDR1 and CDR2: MNHEY and SVGEGT. CDR3 sequence: CASSYGGGANVLTF. DNA of the CDR3: TGTGCCAGCAGTTACGGGGGTGGGGCCAACGTCCTGACTTTC.

Only a few counts were recorded for this clonotype. The chain is built from TRBV4-2 and TRBJ2-7; the D gene is possibly TRBD1 (6 bases). Germline V gene data show CDR1 as LGHNA and CDR2 as YNFKEQ. The V and J ends lost 1 base and 2 bases respectively, with 27 bases between them. This CDR3 spans 20 amino acids. The CDR3 DNA reads as TGTGCCAGCAGCCAAGTTTGGGGACAACGGTTTGGTTGTAGAACCTACGAGCAGTACGTC. Translation gives CASSQVWGQRFGCRTYEQYV.

The chain is built from TRBV3-1 and TRBJ2-1; TRBD2 might be the D (5 bases). Germline V gene lookup returns CDR1 LGHDT and CDR2 YNNKEL (reference sequence). CDR3 length: 13 residues. Trimming took off 4 bases at V and 8 bases at J, with 12 bases between the two ends. Here the CDR3 DNA reads TGTGCCAGCAGCCCCGGACTCGGCGATGAGCAGTTCTTC. It yields the protein CASSPGLGDEQFF.

This chain uses TRBV20-1 with TRBJ1-4; D gene uncertain. Germline V gives CDR1 DFQATT, CDR2 SNEGSKA (reference sequence). V was shortened by 3 bases and J by 0 bases, with 11 bases between the two germline ends. There are 15 residues in the CDR3. CDR3: CSASRPAATNEKLFF. The DNA of the CDR3 is TGCAGTGCTAGTCGGCCGGCCGCAACTAATGAAAAACTGTTTTTT.

This clonotype showed up just a few times. At one end, the junction sequence differs from germline, possibly due to a read error. The chain links TRBV20-1 to TRBJ1-2; TRBD1 aligns across 12 bases. The length of the CDR3 is 14 residues. CDR1 and CDR2 (germline): DFQATT, SNEGSKA (reference sequence). CDR3 residues: CSARRHRDRGLEVF. The DNA for the CDR3 is TGCAGTGCTAGAAGACACCGGGACAGGGGGCTTGAGGTATTC.

The sample holds a few counts of this clonotype. The chain joins TRBV3-1 to TRBJ2-1; no clear D gene. Germline V gene sequence: CDR1 LGHDT, CDR2 YNNKEL (reference sequence). Trimming pared 6 bases from V and 0 bases from J, leaving 12 bases between. The CDR3 has 15 residues. This CDR3 is CASRAAISSYNEQFF. For the CDR3, the DNA is TGTGCCAGCAGAGCAGCGATTAGCTCCTACAATGAGCAGTTCTTC.

This clonotype turned up a few times. This rearrangement joins TRBV19 to TRBJ2-5; 7 bases are a match to TRBD1. CDR1 LNHDA and CDR2 SQIVND come from the germline V gene (reference sequence). The CDR3 extends over 13 amino acids. Germline trimming cut 10 bases from V and 4 bases from J; bases unmatched to any gene: 9. DNA of the CDR3: TGTGCCACCGAGGGGGCGCTTCGAGAGACCCAGTACTTC. Amino acids: CATEGALRETQYF.

DNA of the CDR3: TGTGCTAGTGGTTTGGTCGGGACGGGACCAGGGGATACGCAGTATTTT. Protein product: CASGLVGTGPGDTQYF. The rearrangement links TRBV12-5 to TRBJ2-3, with D possibly called TRBD1 or TRBD2 (5 bases each). The CDR3 is 16 amino acids. CDR1 is LGHNT and CDR2 is FRNRAP in the germline V gene. Deletions cut 0 bases from V and 6 bases from J, with 16 bases between. The full variable domain, completed using reference TRBV12-5 and TRBJ2-3, is DARVTQTPRHKVTEMGQEVTMRCQPILGHNTVFWYRQTMMQGLELLAYFRNRAPLDDSGMPKDRFSAEMPDATLATLKIQPSEPRDSAVYFCASGLVGTGPGDTQYFGPGTRLTVL.

This clonotype was counted only a few times. The chain uses TRBV4-1 and TRBJ1-1; TRBD1 matches at 7 bases. The CDR3 consists of 14 residues. J lost 6 bases, V lost 0 bases, and 4 bases had no gene match. Germline values: CDR1 MGHRA, CDR2 YSYEKL. CDR3 DNA: TGCGCCAGCAGCCAAGAGGTCCAGGGGGCTGAAGCTTTCTTT. It translates to CASSQEVQGAEAFF.

V gene TRBV7-9 combines with J gene TRBJ1-2, with D uncertain. Trimming cost V 5 bases and J 12 bases, with 13 bases left between them. This CDR3 has 11 residues. Germline CDR1 SEHNR, CDR2 FQNEAQ (reference sequence). The CDR3 reads CASSPGLDDTF. As DNA, the CDR3 is TGTGCCAGCAGCCCCGGACTAGACGACACCTTC.

J is TRBJ2-1 and V is TRBV9; maybe TRBD1 (5 bases). In germline, CDR1 is SGDLS, CDR2 YYNGEE. The CDR3 totals 16 residues. V lost 0 bases to trimming and J lost 7 bases, with 17 bases between them. The CDR3 loop is CASSVEGAPRKNEQFF. CDR3 nucleotide sequence: TGTGCCAGCAGCGTAGAAGGGGCCCCGAGGAAAAATGAGCAGTTCTTC.

The V and J genes are TRBV28 and TRBJ2-2; 8 bases are shared with TRBD1. The CDR3 extends over 15 amino acids. In germline, CDR1 is MDHEN, CDR2 SYDVKM. The trim removed 7 bases at V and 5 bases at J, leaving 9 bases unmatched. The CDR3 is CASNEEDRVTGELFF. CDR3 sequence (DNA): TGTGCCAGCAATGAAGAGGACAGGGTTACCGGGGAGCTGTTTTTT.

This chain links TRBV7-9 with TRBJ2-5, with 8 nucleotides matching TRBD1. The junction had 9 bases not matched to a gene; V was cut back by 4 bases and J by 5 bases. Germline lookup yields CDR1 SEHNR and CDR2 FQNEAQ (reference sequence). The CDR3 runs to 15 residues. The CDR3 coding sequence is TGTGCCAGCAGCTCACGACAGGGGAGAAAGGAGACCCAGTACTTC. It is translated as CASSSRQGRKETQYF.

This clonotype was seen only a few times. The chain carries TRBV6-6 and TRBJ1-2; the D is unclear. The germline gives CDR1 MNHNY, CDR2 SVGAGI (reference sequence). Trimming pared 8 bases from V and 2 bases from J, leaving 18 bases between. The CDR3 is 15 amino acids. The CDR3 DNA reads as TGTGCCAGCCTCCTCAACCGGCTCCACAACTATGGCTACACCTTC. It codes for CASLLNRLHNYGYTF.

This clonotype came up a few times. The rearrangement links TRBV7-8 to TRBJ1-5; D may be TRBD1 (5 bases). The CDR3 runs to 13 residues. Germline loops: CDR1 SGHVS, CDR2 FQNEAQ. V dropped 8 bases and J dropped 7 bases, with 15 bases sitting between them. CDR3 nucleotide sequence: TGTGCCAGCGGTCCTGACAGTGTCCAGCCCCAGCATTTT. It specifies CASGPDSVQPQHF. The whole variable domain, filled in from reference TRBV7-8 and TRBJ1-5, reads GAGVSQSPRYKVAKRGQDVALRCDPISGHVSLFWYQQALGQGPEFLTYFQNEAQLDKSGLPSDRFFAERPEGSVSTLKIQRTQQEDSAVYLCASGPDSVQPQHFGDGTRLSIL.

The J gene is TRBJ2-7, the V gene TRBV7-2; a possible D gene is TRBD2 (5 bases). V dropped 1 base and J dropped 3 bases, with 13 bases sitting between them. CDR1 is SGHTA and CDR2 is FQGNSA in the germline V gene. The CDR3 has 15 amino acids. CDR3 protein: CASSLDGGGFYEQYF. The CDR3 bases are TGTGCCAGCAGCTTAGATGGCGGCGGGTTCTACGAGCAGTACTTC.

This clonotype was seen a few times. An end of the junction differs from the germline gene, which may be a read error. The genes are TRBV9 and TRBJ2-5, with 11 nucleotides matching TRBD2. Germline V gives CDR1 SGDLS, CDR2 YYNGEE. The length of the CDR3 is 14 residues. The chain's CDR3 is CASSGTSGGEIQYF. The CDR3, as DNA: TGTGCCAGCAGCGGTACTAGCGGGGGCGAGATCCAGTACTTC. The variable domain in full, completed from reference TRBV9 and TRBJ2-5, reads DSGVTQTPKHLITATGQRVTLRCSPRSGDLSVYWYQQSLDQGLQFLIQYYNGEERAKGNILERFSAQQFPDLHSELNLSSLELGDSALYFCASSGTSGGEIQYFGPGTRLLVL.

This clonotype turned up a few times. The rearrangement uses TRBV9 and TRBJ2-2; D might be TRBD2 (5 bases). V was trimmed by 4 bases and J by 5 bases, leaving 15 bases between them. The CDR3 is 15 residues long. CDR1 SGDLS and CDR2 YYNGEE come from the germline V gene. The CDR3 spells CASSRRIGETGELFF. The CDR3 bases are TGTGCCAGCAGCCGGAGGATAGGAGAGACCGGGGAGCTGTTTTTT.

The chain uses TRBV4-1 and TRBJ2-2; no firm D call. Germline lookup yields CDR1 MGHRA and CDR2 YSYEKL. The CDR3 covers 14 residues. V lost 4 bases to trimming and J lost 4 bases, with 10 bases between them. CDR3 DNA: TGCGCCAGCAGCCCCATCTCGCTCACCGGGGAGCTGTTTTTT. Its translation is CASSPISLTGELFF.

The CDR3 DNA reads TGTGCCAGCAGCCGGCCGGGACTAACATGGGATACGCAGTATTTT. This sequence encodes CASSRPGLTWDTQYF. The rearrangement links TRBV7-9 to TRBJ2-3, with 7 bases identical to TRBD2. Germline V lookup: CDR1 SEHNR, CDR2 FQNEAQ (reference sequence). V lost 5 bases and J lost 6; bases outside the gene matches: 11. The CDR3 is 15 amino acids.

The chain has TRBV7-9 and TRBJ2-7; 8 bases align to TRBD1. CDR3 length equals 15 residues. CDR1 is SEHNR, CDR2 FQNEAQ, per germline (reference sequence). The ends lost 3 bases at V and 2 bases at J; junction bases unmatched: 6. DNA of the CDR3: TGTGCCAGCAGCTTTCCCGGGACAGGCACCTACGAGCAGTACTTC. Translating it yields CASSFPGTGTYEQYF.

In nucleotides, the CDR3 is TGTGCCAGCAGCTTTTGGGTTGCCTCCTACAATGAGCAGTTCTTC. Translated, it gives CASSFWVASYNEQFF. V usage is TRBV5-5 and J usage is TRBJ2-1; D ambiguous. Trimming took off 2 bases at V and 0 bases at J, with 9 bases between the two ends. The CDR3 loop spans 15 amino acids. Germline CDR1 and CDR2: SGHKS and YYEKEE (reference sequence).